The next 26 T cell receptor beta chains were all read from a single sample in a study of CXCR3-negative and CXCR3-positive naive CD8 T cells. UMI-labeled 5' RACE yielded the TRB cDNA libraries. TCRdb derives one entry per CDR3 protein from the 5' RACE reads, leaving out DNA. This table holds under 55,000 distinct CDR3 sequences. Specimen: memory CD8+ T cells from blood. These receptors originate from a human donor in good health. Some clones in this sample may be carry-over from other donors' samples.

The chain is built from TRBV20-1 and TRBJ2-3; TCRdb lists TRBD2, though no DNA is available to test this call. Germline lookup yields CDR1 DFQATT and CDR2 SNEGSKA (reference sequence). This CDR3 region has 16 residues. CDR3 sequence reads: CSARDIRRGDTDTQYF.

The chain employs TRBV6-6 and TRBJ1-1; the D call of TRBD1 rests on TCRdb alone, since no DNA is present to check it. CDR1 is MNHNY, CDR2 SVGAGI, per germline (reference sequence). The CDR3 runs 14 residues. The CDR3 loop reads CASNEGGDDTEAFF.

The genes are TRBV28 and TRBJ2-1; TCRdb's D call of TRBD2 is untestable without DNA. Per the germline V gene, CDR1 is MDHEN and CDR2 is SYDVKM. The CDR3 has 17 residues. CDR3 sequence reads: CASSLYLAGSSYNEQFF. The entire variable domain, with the rest obtained from reference TRBV28 and TRBJ2-1, is as follows: DVKVTQSSRYLVKRTGEKVFLECVQDMDHENMFWYRQDPGLGLRLIYFSYDVKMKEKGDIPEGYSVSREKKERFSLILESASTNQTSMYLCASSLYLAGSSYNEQFFGPGTRLTVL.

V gene TRBV20-1 combines with J gene TRBJ1-1. CDR3 length equals 13 residues. Germline CDR1 is DFQATT and CDR2 is SNEGSKA (reference sequence). Here the CDR3 reads CSARGSSETEAFF.

The chain joins TRBV6-4 to TRBJ2-1; TCRdb proposes TRBD1, but this gene call is untestable without DNA. The CDR3 runs to 16 residues. Germline assignment: CDR1 MRHNA and CDR2 SNTAGT. CDR3 loop: CASSDSLLGGPNEQFF.

The genes are TRBV25-1 and TRBJ2-3; TCRdb indicates TRBD1, and absent DNA this call remains unverified. Germline V gives CDR1 MGHDK, CDR2 SYGVNS. The CDR3 runs 15 residues. This CDR3 is CASSEPGLATDTQYF.

The rearrangement links TRBV29-1 to TRBJ2-2; the TCRdb call, TRBD1, lacks DNA for checking. Germline CDR1 SQVTM, CDR2 ANQGSEA. The CDR3 loop spans 15 amino acids. The CDR3 is CSVSTGTGLAGELFF.

V gene TRBV28 combines with J gene TRBJ2-7; with no DNA, the TCRdb D assignment of TRBD1 cannot be verified. The CDR3 sequence is 15 residues long. CDR1 and CDR2 (germline): MDHEN, SYDVKM. The CDR3 loop is CASSLGGGALYEQYF. Full variable domain (rest looked up from reference TRBV28 and TRBJ2-7): DVKVTQSSRYLVKRTGEKVFLECVQDMDHENMFWYRQDPGLGLRLIYFSYDVKMKEKGDIPEGYSVSREKKERFSLILESASTNQTSMYLCASSLGGGALYEQYFGPGTRLTVT.

This rearrangement joins TRBV28 to TRBJ2-7; TCRdb picks TRBD2, but there is no DNA to check that call. Germline CDR1 and CDR2: MDHEN and SYDVKM. This CDR3 has 17 residues. CDR3 protein: CASSLPGLAGASYEQYF.

The V gene is TRBV29-1, the J gene TRBJ1-1. Germline V lookup: CDR1 SQVTM, CDR2 ANQGSEA. The CDR3 sequence is 15 residues long. CDR3: CSVEAWVFGDTEAFF.

This clonotype is labeled medium-sized based on frequency. This chain joins TRBV11-2 and TRBJ2-3; TCRdb selects TRBD1, and the lack of DNA leaves this call unchecked. Germline V gives CDR1 SGHAT, CDR2 FQNNGV. The CDR3 is made up of 17 amino acids. The CDR3 loop is CASSSGQVPLSTDTQYF.

The CDR3 here is CASSSSRGGVRQYF. V and J are TRBV28 and TRBJ2-7; the TCRdb D gene call, TRBD2, has no DNA to confirm it. The CDR3 has 14 residues. Germline loops: CDR1 MDHEN, CDR2 SYDVKM.

The chain combines TRBV7-3 with TRBJ2-3; there is no DNA to check the TCRdb D call of TRBD1. Germline lookup yields CDR1 SGHTA and CDR2 FQGTGA. This CDR3 contains 15 residues. The CDR3 protein is CASSLKAAGGDTQYF.

The chain joins TRBV4-2 to TRBJ1-4; checking the TCRdb D call of TRBD1 is not possible without DNA. Looked up from germline, CDR1 is LGHNA and CDR2 is YNFKEQ. There are 14 residues in the CDR3. The CDR3 here is CASSPPGERQKLFF.

The chain recombines TRBV4-3 with TRBJ2-1; the TCRdb call, TRBD1, lacks DNA for checking. The CDR3 length is 17 residues. CDR1 is LGHNA, CDR2 YSLEER, per germline. The chain's CDR3 is CASSQEEGFSLVDEQFF.

V and J are TRBV21-1 and TRBJ1-1; TCRdb returns TRBD1, unconfirmable since there is no DNA. TRBV21-1 is labeled a pseudogene. This CDR3 is 13 amino acids long. CDR3 sequence: CASAASLNTEAFF.

This chain joins TRBV2 and TRBJ1-5. Germline CDR1 SNHLY, CDR2 FYNNEI. The CDR3 contains 16 residues. The CDR3: CASSAVIGPSNQPQHF.

V and J are TRBV29-1 and TRBJ2-7; TCRdb reports TRBD1, a call that lacks DNA to check it against. CDR1 and CDR2 from the germline V gene are SQVTM and ANQGSEA. The CDR3 contains 15 residues. The CDR3 is CSVEEAETGEYEQYF.

V and J are TRBV6-2 or TRBV6-3 and TRBJ2-1; TCRdb returns TRBD2, unconfirmable since there is no DNA. Germline-derived CDR1 and CDR2 are MNHEY and SVGEGT. This CDR3 is 16 amino acids long. CDR3 amino acids: CASIIAGGSSYNEQFF.

The V call is TRBV11-1, the J call TRBJ1-2; TCRdb designates TRBD1, a call that cannot be tested without DNA. The CDR3 is 15 residues long. The germline gives CDR1 SGHAT, CDR2 FQDESV (reference sequence). Here the CDR3 reads CASSARQGWDYGYTF.

V and J are TRBV20-1 and TRBJ2-3; lacking DNA, the TRBD1 call made by TCRdb goes unchecked. The CDR3 contains 15 residues. Germline V gene sequence: CDR1 DFQATT, CDR2 SNEGSKA (reference sequence). This chain's CDR3 is CSARRQGSTPDTQYF.

The chain couples TRBV7-9 to TRBJ2-7; TCRdb returns TRBD1, unconfirmable since there is no DNA. The germline CDR1 and CDR2 sequences are SEHNR and FQNEAQ (reference sequence). CDR3 length: 17 amino acids. The CDR3 loop reads CASSRTGTGVFGYEQYF.

The chain couples TRBV20-1 to TRBJ2-1. CDR3 length equals 14 residues. Germline CDR1 is DFQATT and CDR2 is SNEGSKA (reference sequence). CDR3 loop: CSPTTGYSYNEQFF.

The gene calls are TRBV29-1 and TRBJ1-1; TCRdb proposes TRBD1, but this gene call is untestable without DNA. The CDR3 loop spans 14 amino acids. Germline CDR1 SQVTM, CDR2 ANQGSEA. CDR3 loop: CSVVPRDRNTEAFF.

CDR3 sequence: CASSDLWEDPSTDTQYF. The chain carries TRBV2 and TRBJ2-3. CDR1 is SNHLY and CDR2 is FYNNEI in the germline V gene. CDR3 length equals 17 residues.

The rearrangement uses TRBV20-1 and TRBJ2-7; TCRdb indicates TRBD1, and absent DNA this call remains unverified. CDR3 length: 14 amino acids. Germline CDR1 and CDR2: DFQATT and SNEGSKA (reference sequence). The CDR3 reads CSARDGGYSYEQYF.